This T cell receptor beta chain comes out of a study of beta chain features in type 1 diabetes. General observations from the study: For TCRB rearrangement, an influence of HLA type remained unresolved here.

Remarks on this clone: Its antigen is still unknown.

The sequenced template was cDNA made from the entire isolated RNA. This table comes from immunoSEQ multiplex PCR, and its TCRdb copy is limited to in-frame clones, with some not included. The table shows hundreds of thousands of clones, with roughly a sixth occurring only once. Sequencing used naive CD4+ T cells from blood. This clonotype was sampled from a man younger than 35 in good health.

CDR3 protein: CASSLVRLLGEQYF. CDR3 bases: TGTGCCAGCAGCTTAGTCCGCCTCCTCGGCGAGCAGTACTTC. V gene TRBV7-2 combines with J gene TRBJ2-7; D uncertain. V dropped 1 base and J dropped 6 bases, with 13 bases sitting between them. The germline V gene has CDR1 SGHTA and CDR2 FQGNSA. The CDR3 has 14 amino acids.